This record covers a single T cell receptor (beta chain). The entry originates in a study of shared clonotypes between healthy human individuals. TCRdb's table, derived via immunoSEQ multiplex PCR, lists solely in-frame clones and lacks some. The repertoire holds more than 2 million clones, more than 90% seen once, with roughly 0.13% in the top ten. The V end was cut by 10 bases, the J end by 8 bases, with 15 bases between. The CDR3 has 12 amino acids. CDR1 MNHNY and CDR2 SVGAGI come from the germline V gene (reference sequence). The receptor comes from a man younger than 35 in good health. Source material: naive CD4+ T cells sorted from blood. The subset denotes: CD45RA+ positively selected. The chain joins TRBV6-6 to TRBJ1-3; D not resolved. The CDR3 DNA reads as TGTGCCACCAGAGGCCGGGGAGACACCATATATTTT. Translated: CATRGRGDTIYF.